The T cell receptor (beta chain) described here comes from a study of T cells in Graves' hyperthyroidism and ophthalmopathy. Study-wide findings and caveats: Most thyroid clonotypes expanded above 0.001 were also detected in blood.

The source material, RNA transcripts, was used to amplify TCR beta CDR3 regions. An initial round of RT-PCR targeting the TCR CDR3 relied on the HTBI primer set. In TCRdb, the multiplex PCR reads were re-called with MiXCR into one record per CDR3 protein. This table holds hundreds of thousands of distinct CDR3 sequences, just under 15% found once. This clonotype was counted between two and nine times. Its antigen is undetermined. This may stem from a read error, because a much larger clone lies one nucleotide away. Trimming took 3 bases from V and 1 from J, leaving 10 bases between them. CDR3 length equals 14 residues. Per germline, CDR1 SGHRS and CDR2 YFSETQ.

Material for sequencing was blood. The clonotype was recovered from a woman under 40 with Graves' hyperthyroidism. The chain joins TRBV5-1 to TRBJ1-1, with no clear D. Here the CDR3 DNA reads TGCGCCAGCAGCTCGCGGACGGAGAACACTGAAGCTTTCTTT. It translates to CASSSRTENTEAFF. Looking up the rest from reference TRBV5-1 and TRBJ1-1 gives the full variable domain: KAGVTQTPRYLIKTRGQQVTLSCSPISGHRSVSWYQQTPGQGLQFLFEYFSETQRNKGNFPGRFSGRQFSNSRSEMNVSTLELGDSALYLCASSSRTENTEAFFGQGTRLTVV.